Following are 26 T cell receptor beta chains from one sample sequenced in a study of molecular identifiers for immune sequencing clone quantification. TCRdb processed the PCR reads anew with MiXCR; each CDR3 protein has one entry. The table lists hundreds of thousands of distinct CDR3 sequences, approximately 24% of them singletons, with about 0.84% in the top ten. The sequencing sample was made of naive CD8+ T cells from blood, with Jurkat cell RNA spiked in. Documented subset: FACS-sorted CD8+CD4-CCR7+CD45RA+ naive T cells. These receptors were collected from a human donor in good health. Some libraries in this study had Jurkat cell RNA spiked in.

This rearrangement joins TRBV3-1 to TRBJ2-7; D uncertain. Trimming shortened V by 0 bases and J by 3 bases, and 12 bases separated the two germline ends. CDR1 and CDR2 (germline): LGHDT, YNNKEL (reference sequence). The CDR3 has 15 residues. The CDR3 reads CASSQEVARLYEQYF. CDR3 DNA: TGTGCCAGCAGCCAAGAAGTCGCACGACTCTACGAGCAGTACTTC.

This clonotype came up once. A read error is possible here, since a much larger clone lies one base away. The genes are TRBV6-2 or TRBV6-3 and TRBJ1-2, with D possibly being TRBD1 (5 bases). Deletions cut 2 bases from V and 3 bases from J, with 10 bases between. The CDR3 extends over 14 amino acids. Germline V gene data show CDR1 as MNHEY and CDR2 as SVGEGT. The CDR3 region is CASSYGDEYYGYTF. CDR3 nucleotide sequence: TGTGCCAGCAGTTACGGGGACGAGTACTATGGCTACACCTTC.

This clonotype was counted many times. The chain uses TRBV19 and TRBJ2-3; a weak D match, TRBD2 (6 bases). The germline gives CDR1 LNHDA, CDR2 SQIVND (reference sequence). The V gene lost 9 bases and the J gene lost 1 base, with 11 bases spanning the gap. This CDR3 spans 13 amino acids. CDR3 bases: TGTGCCAGCGAGGAGGGAGGCACAGATACGCAGTATTTT. Translating gives CASEEGGTDTQYF.

This clonotype was observed a few times. This chain links TRBV7-6 with TRBJ1-4; unclear D gene. CDR3 length: 14 residues. V was cut by 3 bases and J by 5 bases, with 10 bases left in between. CDR1 SGHVS and CDR2 FNYEAQ come from the germline V gene. In DNA, the CDR3 is TGTGCCAGCAGCTTGGACGGGCGGAATGAAAAACTGTTTTTT. Encoded protein: CASSLDGRNEKLFF.

Of note for this clonotype: A read error is possible here, since a much larger clone lies one base away. The rearrangement joins TRBV12-3 or TRBV12-4 to TRBJ2-3, with D possibly matching TRBD1 (6 bases). The CDR3 length is 15 residues. As DNA, the CDR3 is TGTGCCAGCAGCCCCCTGGGGGCGAGCACAGATATGCAGTATTTT. This translates into CASSPLGASTDMQYF.

In this sample, this clonotype turned up a few times. The rearrangement links TRBV28 to TRBJ2-7; 8 nucleotides agree with TRBD1. There are 15 residues in the CDR3. The V and J ends lost 1 base and 5 bases, in that order; junction bases with no gene match: 7. In germline, CDR1 is MDHEN, CDR2 SYDVKM. The CDR3 bases are TGTGCCAGCAGTTTATTAGGAGACAGGGGTAACGAGCAGTACTTC. Protein sequence: CASSLLGDRGNEQYF.

This clonotype was seen a handful of times. The rearrangement uses TRBV19 and TRBJ2-7; 11 bases fit TRBD2. V was pared by 4 bases and J by 2 bases, with 7 bases of the junction left unmatched. CDR1 and CDR2 from the germline V gene are LNHDA and SQIVND (reference sequence). The CDR3 covers 16 residues. The DNA for the CDR3 is TGTGCCAGTAGTAATCCCGGACTAGCGGGCCCCTACGAGCAGTACTTC. It encodes CASSNPGLAGPYEQYF.

Notes on this clonotype: A read error may be the cause here, since a much bigger clone is one base away. The chain joins TRBV29-1 to TRBJ2-7; TRBD2 agrees at 11 bases. Germline V gives CDR1 SQVTM, CDR2 ANQGSEA. The CDR3 length is 15 residues. CDR3 in DNA: TGCGGCGTGGCGACCTTCGGGACTAGCGGCCACGAGCAGTACTTC. Its translation: CGVATFGTSGHEQYF.

This clonotype was counted ten times or more. V is TRBV3-1 and J is TRBJ1-2, with D tentatively TRBD1 (5 bases). The V gene's germline CDR1 is LGHDT and CDR2 YNNKEL (reference sequence). Trimming stripped 3 bases from V and 2 bases from J, with 22 bases between. This CDR3 has 18 amino acids. The CDR3 DNA follows: TGTGCCAGCAGCCATAGTTCCCGAGCGGGGCCCCGGAACTATGGCTACACCTTC. This gives the protein CASSHSSRAGPRNYGYTF.

This chain connects TRBV9 to TRBJ1-5; no clear D gene. The J call is uncertain, as TRBJ2-3 better fits the DNA end. The CDR3 is 14 residues long. The V gene's germline CDR1 is SGDLS and CDR2 YYNGEE. The CDR3 spells CASSVGDGNQPQYF. The CDR3 region has the DNA TGTGCCAGCAGCGTAGGGGATGGCAATCAGCCCCAGTATTTT.

The DNA of the CDR3 is TGTGCCAGTAGTATAGACCCCGCAGGGAACACAGATACGCAGTATTTT. It is translated as CASSIDPAGNTDTQYF. This chain joins TRBV19 and TRBJ2-3; D may be TRBD1 (5 bases). This CDR3 comprises 16 residues. Trimming pared 0 bases from V and 2 bases from J, leaving 12 bases between. Germline lookup yields CDR1 LNHDA and CDR2 SQIVND (reference sequence).

With respect to this clonotype: One base away lies a much larger clone, so this may be a sequencing read error. J is TRBJ1-1 and V is TRBV28; D is possibly TRBD1 (6 bases). This CDR3 has 15 residues. Germline CDR1 and CDR2: MDHEN and SYDVKM. The CDR3 DNA reads TGTGCCAGCGGTTTAATAGGAGGGGGGAACACTGAAGCTTTCTTT. Translating gives CASGLIGGGNTEAFF.

This clonotype has only a few counts. The chain has TRBV19 and TRBJ1-5; no reliable D call. V was cut by 6 bases and J by 9 bases, with 21 bases left in between. Germline CDR1 reads LNHDA; CDR2 reads SQIVND (reference sequence). The CDR3 sequence is 15 residues long. The CDR3, as DNA: TGTGCCAGTAGGGGAATGAGCAGAGCTTACACGCCCCAGCATTTT. Translated: CASRGMSRAYTPQHF.

This clonotype has a handful of counts. V and J are TRBV7-9 and TRBJ1-4, with 7 bases that match TRBD1. The CDR3 is 17 amino acids. Germline assignment: CDR1 SEHNR and CDR2 FQNEAQ (reference sequence). V was pared by 1 base and J by 10 bases, with 15 bases of the junction left unmatched. CDR3 residues: CASSLGAPMTGNLKLFF. The CDR3 nucleotides read TGTGCCAGCAGCTTAGGGGCCCCTATGACAGGGAACCTAAAACTGTTTTTT.

The chain is built from TRBV27 and TRBJ1-5; D not resolved. Germline CDR1 MNHEY, CDR2 SMNVEV (reference sequence). CDR3 length: 15 amino acids. Deletions cut 5 bases from V and 2 bases from J, with 13 bases between. CDR3 coding DNA: TGTGCCAGCAGTGGTGCCCCGCGGGGCAATCAGCCCCAGCATTTT. Its translation: CASSGAPRGNQPQHF.

This clonotype was observed many times. J is TRBJ2-2 and V is TRBV7-9; D remains ambiguous. CDR3 length: 12 residues. V lost 0 bases to trimming and J lost 7 bases, with 3 bases between them. Germline V lookup: CDR1 SEHNR, CDR2 FQNEAQ (reference sequence). CDR3 amino acids: CASSLAVGELFF. The CDR3 region has the DNA TGTGCCAGCAGCTTAGCGGTCGGGGAGCTGTTTTTT.

A word on this clonotype: Since a much larger clone is just one base distant, this may be a read error. Because it lacks the conserved phenylalanine or tryptophan at the end, this CDR3 is likely a read error. V usage is TRBV7-9 and J usage is TRBJ2-3; 7 positions agree with TRBD1. This CDR3 comprises 12 residues. Germline V gene sequence: CDR1 SEHNR, CDR2 FQNEAQ (reference sequence). Trimming removed 5 bases from V and 11 bases from J; junction bases left unmatched: 7. Here the CDR3 reads CASSQRQGEQYS. CDR3 nucleotide sequence: TGTGCCAGCAGCCAAAGACAGGGAGAGCAGTATTCT.

This chain links TRBV7-2 with TRBJ1-2; D possibly corresponds to TRBD1 (5 bases). Germline-derived CDR1 and CDR2 are SGHTA and FQGNSA. The CDR3 extends over 14 amino acids. Trimming removed 4 bases from V and 4 bases from J, with 13 bases in between. The CDR3 region has the DNA TGTGCCAGCAGCTCTCAGGGTCCTGGCTATGGCTACACCTTC. Translating gives CASSSQGPGYGYTF.

Ten or more counts support this clonotype. V usage is TRBV29-1 and J usage is TRBJ1-4; D gene ambiguous. Trimming shortened V by 4 bases and J by 7 bases, and 10 bases separated the two germline ends. This CDR3 has 12 residues. Per the germline V gene, CDR1 is SQVTM and CDR2 is ANQGSEA. In DNA form, the CDR3 reads TGCAGCGTTGGGGCTGGGCCTGAAAAACTGTTTTTT. Residues: CSVGAGPEKLFF.

Only a few counts were recorded for this clonotype. In nucleotides, the CDR3 is TGTGCCAGCAGCTACATAAACACGGAATATGGCTACACCTTC. It codes for CASSYINTEYGYTF. This chain links TRBV13 with TRBJ1-2; D remains ambiguous. This CDR3 has 14 amino acids. Germline V lookup: CDR1 PRHDT, CDR2 FYEKMQ (reference sequence). Trimming took off 4 bases at V and 5 bases at J, with 14 bases between the two ends.

This clonotype was detected a few times. CDR3 amino acids: CASGPPGQVRNEQFF. DNA of the CDR3: TGTGCCAGTGGACCCCCGGGACAGGTACGCAATGAGCAGTTCTTC. The rearrangement links TRBV19 to TRBJ2-1, with 8 bases lining up with TRBD1. From germline, CDR1 is LNHDA and CDR2 SQIVND (reference sequence). The CDR3 is made up of 15 amino acids. Trimming took 8 bases from V and 6 from J; bases not matched to a gene: 12.

This clonotype was recorded a few times. CDR3: CASSPPLPGVNTEAFF. CDR3 coding DNA: TGTGCCAGCAGCCCCCCGCTCCCGGGTGTGAACACTGAAGCTTTCTTT. The chain couples TRBV14 to TRBJ1-1; D is unresolved. The CDR3 is made up of 16 amino acids. Germline CDR1 is SGHDN and CDR2 is FVKESK. V lost 4 bases and J 0 bases, leaving 15 bases between the germline ends.

In nucleotides, the CDR3 is TGTGCCAGCAGCGTAAATCCTATAACCGAGCAGTACTTC. It encodes CASSVNPITEQYF. The rearrangement uses TRBV7-6 and TRBJ2-7, with D unresolved. Trimming stripped 5 bases from V and 6 bases from J, with 14 bases between. Germline V gene sequence: CDR1 SGHVS, CDR2 FNYEAQ. There are 13 residues in the CDR3.

Points on this clonotype: This may stem from a read error, because a much larger clone lies one nucleotide away. The chain has TRBV9 and TRBJ2-5; D gene unclear. Germline CDR1 reads SGDLS; CDR2 reads YYNGEE. The CDR3 is 16 amino acids. The CDR3 DNA reads as TGTGCCAGCAGCGTATCCCCCCGGACGTACCAAGAGAGCCAGTACTTC. Protein: CASSVSPRTYQESQYF. Together with reference TRBV9 and TRBJ2-5, the CDR3 gives the full variable domain: DSGVTQTPKHLITATGQRVTLRCSPRSGDLSVYWYQQSLDQGLQFLIQYYNGEERAKGNILERFSAQQFPDLHSELNLSSLELGDSALYFCASSVSPRTYQESQYFGPGTRLLVL.

The table lists this clonotype with many counts. The chain has TRBV29-1 and TRBJ2-7; D perhaps matches TRBD2 (5 bases). The germline V gene encodes CDR1 SQVTM and CDR2 ANQGSEA. The length of the CDR3 is 13 residues. The V end was cut by 4 bases, the J end by 2 bases, with 12 bases between. The CDR3 nucleotides read TGCAGCGTTGCCCAAGGAGGCACCTACGAGCAGTACTTC. Amino acids: CSVAQGGTYEQYF.

This clonotype was detected once. The chain recombines TRBV6-6 with TRBJ1-6; D ambiguous. Trimming took 7 bases from V and 9 from J, leaving 25 bases between them. From germline, CDR1 is MNHNY and CDR2 SVGAGI (reference sequence). CDR3 length equals 17 residues. This CDR3 is CASIHGIGFSRRSPLHF. DNA for the CDR3: TGTGCCAGCATCCACGGGATAGGGTTTAGTCGGCGTTCACCCCTCCACTTT.